The clone carrying this T cell receptor beta chain was recorded many times. Germline values: CDR1 DFQATT, CDR2 SNEGSKA (reference sequence). The CDR3 covers 15 residues. The V segment lost 5 bases and the J segment 2 bases; nucleotides outside the gene matches: 5. This sample's time point: newly diagnosed GD, antithyroid drugs for less than 3 months. With RNA extracted from PBMCs as input, the TCR library was made. Arm-PCR of CDR3 regions and iRepertoire HTBI primers were the basis on which TCR beta libraries were built. Using its own MiXCR run on the multiplex PCR reads, TCRdb lists one record per CDR3 protein. The top ten clones hold more than 10% of a sample with 550,000 to 650,000 distinct CDR3 sequences, 15% to 20% of them seen once. The source of the sample is a study of regulatory T cells in long-lasting Graves disease. The same data also contributed to another study, on T cells in Graves' hyperthyroidism and ophthalmopathy.

Sequenced here: peripheral blood mononuclear cells (PBMCs), sampled at new diagnosis, from a patient treated with antithyroid drugs. The sequence derives from a man between 18 and 29 years old with Graves disease. The chain has TRBV20-1 and TRBJ2-1, with 11 bases that match TRBD2. For the CDR3, the DNA is TGCAGTGCTGACCTAGCGGGAGGAACCTACAATGAGCAGTTCTTC. Amino acids: CSADLAGGTYNEQFF.